One and the same sample provided the 9 T cell receptor beta chains below, sequenced in a study of regulatory T cells in long-lasting Graves disease. Relying on iRepertoire HTBI primers and Arm-PCR of CDR3 regions, the team built TCR beta libraries. TCRdb called the multiplex PCR reads again in MiXCR, with one record for every CDR3 protein. The table includes roughly 420,000 distinct CDR3 sequences, about 15% detected once. The time point is: newly diagnosed GD, antithyroid drugs for less than 3 months. PBMC RNA was the source of the TCR library. These same data were also listed under a study on T cells in Graves' hyperthyroidism and ophthalmopathy.

The source material was peripheral blood mononuclear cells (PBMCs), sampled at new diagnosis, from a patient treated with antithyroid drugs. The source is a young woman with Graves disease.

The table lists this clonotype with a few counts. This chain links TRBV27 with TRBJ2-1, with 7 bases fitting TRBD2. V gave up 6 bases and J gave up 8 bases; unmatched junction bases: 16. The CDR3 has 16 amino acids. Per the germline V gene, CDR1 is MNHEY and CDR2 is SMNVEV (reference sequence). CDR3 in amino acids: CASSYLLANVRDEQFF. Written as DNA, the CDR3 is TGTGCCAGCAGCTATCTACTAGCGAACGTTCGGGATGAGCAGTTCTTC.

The rearrangement links TRBV29-1 to TRBJ2-3, with D unclear. There are 11 residues in the CDR3. Trimming removed 2 bases at V and 6 bases at J, with 6 bases between. Germline V lookup: CDR1 SQVTM, CDR2 ANQGSEA. CDR3 bases: TGCAGCGTTGAATCGGCCGATACGCAGTATTTT. Its translation: CSVESADTQYF.

As regards this clonotype: A far larger clone is one nucleotide away, so this likely arose from a read error. The chain recombines TRBV2 with TRBJ2-2, with D possibly matching TRBD2 (5 bases). Per germline, CDR1 SNHLY and CDR2 FYNNEI. This CDR3 contains 15 residues. In nucleotides, the CDR3 is TGTGACAGCAGCCCTCGGGCCGGCGCGGGCGGGGAGCTGTTTTTT. Translating gives CDSSPRAGAGGELFF.

Many counts were recorded for this clonotype. The CDR3 DNA reads as TGTGCCAGCTCACCACCGAAGGGCTGGGGGGCAAGCGCTGAAGCTTTCTTT. This gives the protein CASSPPKGWGASAEAFF. This rearrangement joins TRBV18 to TRBJ1-1, with D perhaps matching TRBD1 (6 bases). Trimming pared 0 bases from V and 6 bases from J, leaving 20 bases between. Germline CDR1 reads KGHSH; CDR2 reads LQKENI. The CDR3 is 17 amino acids.

This clonotype was seen at least ten times. The chain couples TRBV3-1 to TRBJ2-3; D gene unclear. From germline, CDR1 is LGHDT and CDR2 YNNKEL (reference sequence). V was trimmed by 2 bases and J by 3 bases, leaving 12 bases between them. The CDR3 length is 15 residues. The CDR3 nucleotides read TGTGCCAGCAGCCAAAAGCGAAAGGTGACAGATACGCAGTATTTT. Translated: CASSQKRKVTDTQYF.

Many counts were recorded for this clonotype. This chain links TRBV20-1 with TRBJ2-3, with D perhaps matching TRBD2 (5 bases). The CDR3 spans 13 residues. Germline V gene lookup returns CDR1 DFQATT and CDR2 SNEGSKA (reference sequence). Trimming took off 4 bases at V and 6 bases at J, with 14 bases between the two ends. The CDR3 sequence: CSAIPGVADTQYF. CDR3 sequence (DNA): TGCAGTGCTATCCCCGGGGTAGCCGATACGCAGTATTTT.

A few counts support this clonotype. J is TRBJ2-2 and V is TRBV12-3 or TRBV12-4; TRBD1 is a possible D gene (7 bases). With 5 bases removed from V and 10 bases from J, the gap between germline ends came to 14 bases. This CDR3 contains 13 residues. The CDR3 loop reads CASSSSGGPELFF. CDR3 sequence (DNA): TGTGCCAGCAGTAGCTCAGGGGGGCCGGAGCTGTTTTTT.

The chain recombines TRBV5-1 with TRBJ2-7; D not resolved. V was clipped by 2 bases and J by 2 bases, with 17 bases between them. Germline V gene sequence: CDR1 SGHRS, CDR2 YFSETQ. The CDR3 runs 16 residues. The CDR3 region has the DNA TGCGCCAGCAGCTTCGGGTTCACAGCCCACGCCTACGAGCAGTACTTC. It translates to CASSFGFTAHAYEQYF.

The rearrangement links TRBV4-2 to TRBJ2-1; possibly TRBD1 for D (7 bases). Germline loops: CDR1 LGHNA, CDR2 YNFKEQ. Trimming cost V 3 bases and J 7 bases, with 25 bases left between them. CDR3 length equals 18 residues. Here the CDR3 reads CASSHMNRQGLSGNEQFF. Here the CDR3 DNA reads TGTGCCAGCAGCCATATGAACAGACAGGGACTCTCAGGGAATGAGCAGTTCTTC.